The 24 T cell receptor beta chains presented below share a single source sample, sequenced in a study of CD8 T cells in ankylosing spondylitis. Overall study findings and caveats: Made up of eight highly homologous variants, a TCR beta motif appeared characteristic of ankylosing spondylitis blood.

TCRdb itself ran the 5' RACE reads through MiXCR, one entry per CDR3 protein. Of approximately 400,000 distinct CDR3 sequences detected, over 15% appear once; the ten largest clones hold around 0.92%. Their recognized antigens are unknown. Sample: blood, either unsorted or a sorted T cell fraction (not recorded which). Receptor source: a male donor with ankylosing spondylitis.

This clonotype was seen a handful of times. The CDR3 DNA sequence: TGTGCCAGCAGGAGTAGCGGGACAAGGAACTACAATGAGCAGTTCTTC. This codes for CASRSSGTRNYNEQFF. The chain uses TRBV7-2 and TRBJ2-1, with TRBD2 matching 8 bases. Germline CDR1 SGHTA, CDR2 FQGNSA. The CDR3 is 16 residues long. V was pared by 6 bases and J by 3 bases, with 10 bases of the junction left unmatched. The full variable domain, in which reference TRBV7-2 and TRBJ2-1 provide the parts outside the CDR3, is GAGVSQSPSNKVTEKGKDVELRCDPISGHTALYWYRQSLGQGLEFLIYFQGNSAPDKSGLPSDRFSAERTGGSVSTLTIQRTQQEDSAVYLCASRSSGTRNYNEQFFGPGTRLTVL.

This clonotype showed up just a few times. The chain recombines TRBV7-9 with TRBJ1-5; the match to TRBD1 covers 7 bases. Germline CDR1 is SEHNR and CDR2 is FQNEAQ (reference sequence). The CDR3 has 16 residues. The trim removed 1 base at V and 3 bases at J, leaving 6 bases unmatched. This CDR3 is CASSLGTGMDNQPQHF. Here the CDR3 DNA reads TGTGCCAGCAGCTTAGGGACAGGAATGGACAATCAGCCCCAGCATTTT.

J is TRBJ1-2 and V is TRBV28; D not certain. The CDR3 runs to 13 residues. The germline V and J ends were trimmed by 7 bases and 6 bases, with 15 bases remaining between them. Germline CDR1 MDHEN, CDR2 SYDVKM. CDR3 sequence (DNA): TGTGCCAGCAACATGAAGGAGGTCGATGGCTACACCTTC. It is translated as CASNMKEVDGYTF.

The CDR3 sequence: CSARQPADEQYF. The DNA for the CDR3 is TGCAGTGCTAGACAACCGGCGGACGAGCAGTACTTC. This chain uses TRBV20-1 with TRBJ2-7; no clear D gene. Trimming removed 2 bases from V and 5 bases from J, with 10 bases in between. CDR1 DFQATT and CDR2 SNEGSKA come from the germline V gene (reference sequence). The CDR3 loop spans 12 amino acids.

This chain links TRBV2 with TRBJ1-5, with 7 bases matching TRBD1. Germline V CDR1 and CDR2: SNHLY, FYNNEI. V was clipped by 8 bases and J by 1 base; unmatched bases: 8. This CDR3 region has 15 residues. CDR3 residues: CASSEQGLSNQPQHF. In DNA, the CDR3 is TGTGCCAGCTCAGAACAGGGGTTGAGCAATCAGCCCCAGCATTTT.

The J gene is TRBJ2-1, the V gene TRBV9; 7 positions match TRBD2. Per germline, CDR1 SGDLS and CDR2 YYNGEE. The CDR3 is made up of 19 amino acids. With V trimmed by 0 bases and J by 11 bases, 23 bases remained unmatched. The CDR3 sequence: CASSVGLRTSGTIGGKQFF. CDR3 nucleotides: TGTGCCAGCAGCGTAGGGCTGAGGACTTCGGGGACTATCGGCGGTAAGCAGTTCTTC. Supplemented by reference TRBV9 and TRBJ2-1, the full variable domain reads DSGVTQTPKHLITATGQRVTLRCSPRSGDLSVYWYQQSLDQGLQFLIQYYNGEERAKGNILERFSAQQFPDLHSELNLSSLELGDSALYFCASSVGLRTSGTIGGKQFFGPGTRLTVL.

There are many counts of this clonotype. The rearrangement joins TRBV28 to TRBJ2-1, with 8 bases fitting TRBD2. Germline CDR1 MDHEN, CDR2 SYDVKM. V was pared by 5 bases and J by 3 bases, with 9 bases of the junction left unmatched. The CDR3 length is 16 residues. The CDR3 nucleotides are TGTGCCAGCAGTCCTTTCGGTGGGACTAGCTACAATGAGCAGTTCTTC. This gives the protein CASSPFGGTSYNEQFF.

The chain links TRBV14 to TRBJ1-6, with D unresolved. The V end was cut by 3 bases, the J end by 7 bases, with 16 bases between. In germline, CDR1 is SGHDN, CDR2 FVKESK. This CDR3 spans 16 amino acids. The CDR3 DNA reads as TGTGCCAGCAGCCAGCCCGACGGTAACCTAAATTCACCCCTCCACTTT. The encoded protein is CASSQPDGNLNSPLHF.

This chain uses TRBV5-1 with TRBJ1-1, with D possibly matching TRBD1 (6 bases). This CDR3 contains 14 residues. Trimming took 1 base from V and 4 from J, leaving 11 bases between them. Germline values: CDR1 SGHRS, CDR2 YFSETQ. Here the CDR3 DNA reads TGCGCCAGCAGCTTGTACACAGGGCGCACTGAAGCTTTCTTT. Translated, it gives CASSLYTGRTEAFF.

In this sample, this clonotype turned up a few times. The gene calls are TRBV20-1 and TRBJ1-1; tentative D call: TRBD1 (5 bases). This CDR3 comprises 15 residues. Trimming cost V 0 bases and J 4 bases, with 15 bases left between them. The germline gives CDR1 DFQATT, CDR2 SNEGSKA (reference sequence). In DNA form, the CDR3 reads TGCAGTGCTAGAGATCCGGGGCCTCGGGGCACTGAAGCTTTCTTT. Protein product: CSARDPGPRGTEAFF.

The chain has TRBV7-9 and TRBJ1-4; possible D gene TRBD1, 6 bases. The CDR3 loop spans 15 amino acids. Trimming shortened V by 1 base and J by 4 bases, and 10 bases separated the two germline ends. Germline assignment: CDR1 SEHNR and CDR2 FQNEAQ (reference sequence). CDR3 sequence reads: CASSLGQVDNEKLFF. The CDR3 DNA sequence: TGTGCCAGCAGCTTAGGACAGGTCGATAATGAAAAACTGTTTTTT.

The chain uses TRBV24-1 and TRBJ2-5; D may be TRBD1 or TRBD2 (6 bases each). The CDR3 is made up of 15 amino acids. Germline lookup yields CDR1 KGHDR and CDR2 SFDVKD. The V gene lost 7 bases and the J gene lost 1 base, with 15 bases spanning the gap. The CDR3 protein is CATSHGGQFQETQYF. CDR3 DNA: TGTGCCACCAGCCATGGGGGGCAGTTCCAAGAGACCCAGTACTTC.

The chain joins TRBV20-1 to TRBJ2-1, with TRBD2 identical over 11 bases. The ends lost 3 bases at V and 5 bases at J; junction bases unmatched: 24. The CDR3 loop spans 21 amino acids. Per the germline V gene, CDR1 is DFQATT and CDR2 is SNEGSKA (reference sequence). Here the CDR3 reads CSARDGILTENIAGGHNEQFF. The CDR3 nucleotides read TGCAGTGCTAGGGACGGTATTTTGACAGAAAATATAGCGGGAGGGCACAATGAGCAGTTCTTC.

Ten or more counts support this clonotype. The chain employs TRBV15 and TRBJ2-7, with TRBD1 matching 9 bases. The CDR3 totals 15 residues. V shed 2 bases and J 3 bases; nucleotides not matched to a gene: 5. Germline CDR1 and CDR2: LNHNV and YYDKDF (reference sequence). DNA for the CDR3: TGTGCCACCAGCAGAATCAGGACAGGGGTCTACGAGCAGTACTTC. Translation: CATSRIRTGVYEQYF.

This chain joins TRBV9 and TRBJ2-6; the D gene is possibly TRBD1 (7 bases). The germline CDR1 and CDR2 sequences are SGDLS and YYNGEE. This CDR3 contains 17 residues. The germline V and J ends were trimmed by 3 bases and 3 bases, with 16 bases remaining between them. CDR3 in DNA: TGTGCCAGCAGCGGGCGACAGGGAGGCTTTGGGGCCAACGTCCTGACTTTC. Its protein is CASSGRQGGFGANVLTF.

V and J are TRBV18 and TRBJ1-2, with D possibly TRBD1 on 6 matching bases. This CDR3 is built from 15 residues. Trimming removed 6 bases from V and 8 bases from J, with 22 bases in between. Germline V lookup: CDR1 KGHSH, CDR2 LQKENI. The CDR3 spells CASSPGAGRGDGYTF. Here the CDR3 DNA reads TGTGCCAGCTCGCCGGGGGCCGGACGGGGGGACGGCTACACCTTC.

This clonotype came up a few times. CDR3 nucleotides: TGCGCCAGCAGCCAAGACCCCGGGAACGAGCAGTACTTC. Its translation is CASSQDPGNEQYF. This chain uses TRBV5-1 with TRBJ2-7; a possible D gene is TRBD2 (5 bases). This CDR3 comprises 13 residues. CDR1 is SGHRS, CDR2 YFSETQ, per germline. The V gene lost 4 bases and the J gene lost 5 bases, with 13 bases spanning the gap.

This clonotype was seen only a few times. The J gene is TRBJ2-1, the V gene TRBV7-9, with D tentatively TRBD1 (6 bases). The CDR3 has 13 amino acids. Trimming took off 3 bases at V and 8 bases at J, with 11 bases between the two ends. Germline CDR1 and CDR2: SEHNR and FQNEAQ (reference sequence). As DNA, the CDR3 is TGTGCCAGCAGCTTTAGCTCAGGGGATGAGCAGTTCTTC. It specifies CASSFSSGDEQFF.

This clonotype was counted between two and nine times. The chain is built from TRBV12-3 or TRBV12-4 and TRBJ1-1; D remains unclear. The CDR3 contains 13 residues. Between the trimmed V and J ends, which lost 5 bases and 0 bases, there was a span of 7 bases. CDR3 sequence (DNA): TGTGCCAGCAGTCAGAATCTGAACACTGAAGCTTTCTTT. Its protein product is CASSQNLNTEAFF.

The CDR3 DNA reads as TGTGCCAGCTCACCGCTGGACCGGGGAAGGTGGTTCTTC. Translated, it gives CASSPLDRGRWFF. This chain uses TRBV18 with TRBJ2-1; D might be TRBD2 (5 bases). This CDR3 region has 13 residues. Per the germline V gene, CDR1 is KGHSH and CDR2 is LQKENI. V lost 3 bases to trimming and J lost 15 bases, with 18 bases between them.

A few counts support this clonotype. This chain connects TRBV19 to TRBJ1-3, with D hard to call. CDR1 is LNHDA and CDR2 is SQIVND in the germline V gene (reference sequence). The CDR3 is 14 amino acids. V was shortened by 5 bases and J by 0 bases, with 8 bases between the two germline ends. Written as DNA, the CDR3 is TGTGCCAGTAGTGGTAGGAGCTCTGGAAACACCATATATTTT. Translation gives CASSGRSSGNTIYF.

CDR3 nucleotides: TGTGCCAGCAGTTTAGTTGGGGGGGCTGGGGCCAACGTCCTGACTTTC. It is translated as CASSLVGGAGANVLTF. This chain connects TRBV27 to TRBJ2-6; 7 bases agree with TRBD2. With V trimmed by 2 bases and J by 2 bases, 3 bases remained unmatched. This CDR3 comprises 16 residues. Germline-derived CDR1 and CDR2 are MNHEY and SMNVEV (reference sequence).

This clonotype was picked up many times. This sequence joins TRBV20-1 and TRBJ1-6, with TRBD1 identical over 8 bases. CDR1 and CDR2 (germline): DFQATT, SNEGSKA (reference sequence). CDR3 size: 15 residues. With V trimmed by 3 bases and J by 10 bases, 11 bases remained unmatched. CDR3 loop: CSASPRGRGESPLHF. The CDR3 nucleotides are TGCAGTGCTAGCCCCAGGGGGCGCGGAGAATCACCCCTCCACTTT.

CDR3 amino acids: CASSLTGQGESPLHF. CDR3 DNA sequence: TGCGCCAGCAGCTTGACGGGACAAGGGGAGTCACCCCTCCACTTT. The chain uses TRBV5-1 and TRBJ1-6; weak D call: TRBD1 (6 bases). This CDR3 contains 15 residues. Germline CDR1 is SGHRS and CDR2 is YFSETQ. V lost 1 base and J 10 bases, leaving 15 bases between the germline ends.